These 17 T cell receptor beta chains came from one sample sequenced in a study of Ad26.COV2.S vaccination and SARS-CoV-2 variants. Assay used: immunoSEQ multiplex PCR; TCRdb lists only in-frame clones, some missing. The top ten clones hold 2.5% to 3.5% of a sample with approximately 280,000 clones, 80% to 90% of them seen once. The treatment was: roughly 19 received Ad26.COV2.S at low or high dose, single or two shots; 5 received placebo; per-sample allocation not given. Sampling was done on day 63 after the first vaccine or placebo injection. Material: peripheral blood, obtained in a trial of Ad26.COV2.S vaccine versus placebo. The receptors shown here come from a person aged 18-65 years who received the Ad26.COV2.S COVID-19 vaccine or a placebo.

This chain connects TRBV5-4 to TRBJ2-1; tentative D call: TRBD2 (6 bases). The CDR3 totals 16 residues. Trimming took off 1 base at V and 2 bases at J, with 13 bases between the two ends. Per the germline V gene, CDR1 is SGHNT and CDR2 is YYREEE (reference sequence). The CDR3 DNA reads TGTGCCAGCAGCTTGAGGCGGGGAGTAGCCTACAATGAGCAGTTCTTC. This codes for CASSLRRGVAYNEQFF.

This chain links TRBV6-1 with TRBJ1-2; D remains unclear. Germline CDR1 reads MNHNS; CDR2 reads SASEGT. V was shortened by 2 bases and J by 1 base, with 11 bases between the two germline ends. This CDR3 spans 15 amino acids. Here the CDR3 DNA reads TGTGCCAGCAGTGAACCCTCACGCCTTAACTATGGCTACACCTTC. Translating gives CASSEPSRLNYGYTF.

In DNA, the CDR3 is TGCGCCAGCAGCTTGGCCCCAGCGGGAGCGCTCACAGATACGCAGTATTTT. Its protein is CASSLAPAGALTDTQYF. The chain recombines TRBV5-1 with TRBJ2-3, with 8 bases identical to TRBD2. The germline V gene encodes CDR1 SGHRS and CDR2 YFSETQ. CDR3 length equals 17 residues. V lost 0 bases and J lost 2; bases outside the gene matches: 8. The full variable domain, in which reference TRBV5-1 and TRBJ2-3 provide the parts outside the CDR3, is KAGVTQTPRYLIKTRGQQVTLSCSPISGHRSVSWYQQTPGQGLQFLFEYFSETQRNKGNFPGRFSGRQFSNSRSEMNVSTLELGDSALYLCASSLAPAGALTDTQYFGPGTRLTVL.

The rearrangement uses TRBV4-1 and TRBJ2-1; D remains unclear. CDR1 and CDR2 (germline): MGHRA, YSYEKL. The germline V and J ends were trimmed by 1 base and 10 bases, with 14 bases remaining between them. This CDR3 region has 14 residues. The CDR3 coding sequence is TGCGCCAGCAGCCAAGGCCCAGCGACTGGGGAGCAGTTCTTC. This gives the protein CASSQGPATGEQFF.

The chain joins TRBV5-6 to TRBJ1-2; D call uncertain. Germline lookup yields CDR1 SGHDT and CDR2 YYEEEE. The CDR3 spans 16 residues. Trimming stripped 3 bases from V and 1 base from J, with 16 bases between. CDR3: CASSYVEAELNYGYTF. Here the CDR3 DNA reads TGTGCCAGCAGCTACGTAGAGGCAGAGCTTAACTATGGCTACACCTTC.

The gene calls are TRBV7-9 and TRBJ1-4; 8 nucleotides agree with TRBD1. From germline, CDR1 is SEHNR and CDR2 FQNEAQ (reference sequence). This CDR3 has 15 residues. Germline trimming cut 1 base from V and 3 bases from J; bases unmatched to any gene: 1. The CDR3, as DNA: TGTGCCAGCAGCTTAGAGGACAGGGCTAATGAAAAACTGTTTTTT. Residues: CASSLEDRANEKLFF.

This rearrangement joins TRBV5-1 to TRBJ2-7, with a possible D match to TRBD2 (7 bases). Germline assignment: CDR1 SGHRS and CDR2 YFSETQ. This CDR3 is 15 amino acids long. The V end lost 3 bases, the J end lost 3 bases, and 16 bases lay between the germline ends. Here the CDR3 reads CASSSVRGGGYEQYF. DNA of the CDR3: TGCGCCAGCAGCTCAGTCCGGGGAGGGGGCTACGAGCAGTACTTC.

This sequence joins TRBV4-2 and TRBJ1-5; D gene uncertain. CDR1 is LGHNA and CDR2 is YNFKEQ in the germline V gene. V was pared by 4 bases and J by 7 bases, with 17 bases between. The CDR3 is 15 residues long. The CDR3 sequence is CASSPTPGNEQPQHF. Written as DNA, the CDR3 is TGTGCCAGCAGCCCCACCCCGGGCAATGAGCAGCCCCAGCATTTT.

The V and J genes are TRBV5-6 and TRBJ2-7; D may be TRBD1 (5 bases). This CDR3 has 13 residues. Germline lookup yields CDR1 SGHDT and CDR2 YYEEEE. Deletions cut 1 base from V and 3 bases from J, with 8 bases between. CDR3 residues: CASSLTGSYEQYF. The CDR3 coding sequence is TGTGCCAGCAGCTTGACAGGCAGCTACGAGCAGTACTTC.

The chain links TRBV7-3 to TRBJ1-2, with unresolved D. The CDR3 contains 13 residues. Germline loops: CDR1 SGHTA, CDR2 FQGTGA. The V and J ends lost 5 bases and 4 bases respectively, with 11 bases between them. The CDR3 region has the DNA TGTGCCAGCAGCCCCGGGGAGGGCTATGGCTACACCTTC. The encoded protein is CASSPGEGYGYTF.

V is TRBV4-1 and J is TRBJ2-1, with unresolved D. In germline, CDR1 is MGHRA, CDR2 YSYEKL. The CDR3 runs 13 residues. With 1 base removed from V and 6 bases from J, the gap between germline ends came to 7 bases. The CDR3 DNA reads as TGCGCCAGCAGCCAAGGCTTTGCCAATGAGCAGTTCTTC. It codes for CASSQGFANEQFF.

The rearrangement links TRBV19 to TRBJ1-6; 7 bases map to TRBD1. Trimming removed 5 bases from V and 10 bases from J; junction bases left unmatched: 8. The CDR3 runs to 14 residues. In germline, CDR1 is LNHDA, CDR2 SQIVND (reference sequence). The CDR3 DNA reads as TGTGCCAGTAGTCCTTCGACAGGGCAGTCACCCCTCCACTTT. This gives the protein CASSPSTGQSPLHF. The complete variable domain, with remaining parts taken from reference TRBV19 and TRBJ1-6, reads DGGITQSPKYLFRKEGQNVTLSCEQNLNHDAMYWYRQDPGQGLRLIYYSQIVNDFQKGDIAEGYSVSREKKESFPLTVTSAQKNPTAFYLCASSPSTGQSPLHFGNGTRLTVT.

This chain uses TRBV2 with TRBJ1-1; D ambiguous. V gave up 4 bases and J gave up 5 bases, with 8 bases separating them. Germline-derived CDR1 and CDR2 are SNHLY and FYNNEI. There are 12 residues in the CDR3. CDR3 protein: CASSVTQTEAFF. DNA of the CDR3: TGTGCCAGCAGTGTAACTCAGACTGAAGCTTTCTTT.

This chain connects TRBV7-9 to TRBJ2-1; TRBD2 matches 8 bases. CDR3 length equals 17 residues. Trimming took 5 bases from V and 2 from J; bases not matched to a gene: 11. Germline V gives CDR1 SEHNR, CDR2 FQNEAQ (reference sequence). The CDR3 bases are TGTGCCAGCAGCCCCCCTTCTGCGGGAGGAACCTACAATGAGCAGTTCTTC. Translated, it gives CASSPPSAGGTYNEQFF.

This clone was recorded a few times. The chain couples TRBV5-4 to TRBJ1-3, with 8 bases matching TRBD1. V was pared by 10 bases and J by 4 bases, with 10 bases of the junction left unmatched. The CDR3 length is 14 residues. Germline CDR1 and CDR2: SGHNT and YYREEE (reference sequence). The CDR3, as DNA: TGTGCCGGATCGACAGGGGACGGCGGAAACACCATATATTTT. Amino acid sequence: CAGSTGDGGNTIYF.

The chain recombines TRBV27 with TRBJ1-1; possible D gene TRBD1, 6 bases. The V end lost 6 bases, the J end lost 1 base, and 9 bases lay between the germline ends. Germline V gene lookup returns CDR1 MNHEY and CDR2 SMNVEV (reference sequence). The CDR3 is 13 residues long. The CDR3 DNA reads TGTGCCAGCAGCTACAGGGAGAACACTGAAGCTTTCTTT. It yields the protein CASSYRENTEAFF.

The chain is built from TRBV7-9 and TRBJ2-7, with TRBD2 matching over 7 bases. The CDR3 sequence is 13 residues long. CDR1 and CDR2 (germline): SEHNR, FQNEAQ (reference sequence). V shed 5 bases, J shed 5 bases, and the junction held 6 bases outside the gene matches. The CDR3 DNA sequence: TGTGCCAGCAGCCCGGGCGGGGGACACGAGCAGTACTTC. As protein: CASSPGGGHEQYF.